This entry lists 20 T cell receptor beta chains sequenced from one sample in a study of blood T cell repertoires in COVID-19. Sequenced by immunoSEQ multiplex PCR; TCRdb stores in-frame clones only, minus some. This repertoire shows 240,000 or so clones, approximately 82% found once; its top ten account for approximately 2%. The sequenced sample was peripheral blood. The receptors shown here come from a man younger than 40 who had recovered from COVID-19.

The chain has TRBV10-3 and TRBJ2-3, with 11 bases lining up with TRBD2. V lost 5 bases, J lost 1 base, and 2 bases stayed unmatched. The CDR3 sequence is 15 residues long. The V gene's germline CDR1 is ENHRY and CDR2 SYGVKD. CDR3 sequence: CAISIAGGRTDTQYF. CDR3 nucleotides: TGTGCCATCAGTATAGCGGGGGGGCGCACAGATACGCAGTATTTT.

The chain employs TRBV5-6 and TRBJ2-7; 7 bases line up with TRBD1. Germline trimming cut 3 bases from V and 4 bases from J; bases unmatched to any gene: 4. Per the germline V gene, CDR1 is SGHDT and CDR2 is YYEEEE. The length of the CDR3 is 13 residues. The CDR3 DNA follows: TGTGCCAGCAGCTCGAACAGGGGTTACGAGCAGTACGTC. It translates to CASSSNRGYEQYV.

The rearrangement uses TRBV2 and TRBJ2-2; TRBD1 might be the D (6 bases). V was cut by 8 bases and J by 4 bases, with 14 bases left in between. The CDR3 runs 14 residues. The germline gives CDR1 SNHLY, CDR2 FYNNEI. This CDR3 is CASERDTFTGELFF. The CDR3 coding sequence is TGTGCCAGCGAACGGGACACCTTCACCGGGGAGCTGTTTTTT.

The V call is TRBV10-3, the J call TRBJ1-1; a weak D match, TRBD1 (6 bases). Trimming took 6 bases from V and 4 from J, leaving 15 bases between them. The CDR3 has 14 amino acids. Germline V gene data show CDR1 as ENHRY and CDR2 as SYGVKD. The CDR3 coding sequence is TGTGCCATCAGAAATGATATAGGGGGCACTGAAGCTTTCTTT. Amino acids: CAIRNDIGGTEAFF.

The genes are TRBV7-2 and TRBJ1-2; 11 bases fit TRBD1. This CDR3 has 14 amino acids. Per germline, CDR1 SGHTA and CDR2 FQGNSA. Germline trimming cut 5 bases from V and 8 bases from J; bases unmatched to any gene: 7. The CDR3 spells CASSPGQGAPGYTF. CDR3 coding DNA: TGTGCCAGCAGCCCCGGACAGGGGGCGCCGGGCTACACCTTC.

This sequence joins TRBV19 and TRBJ2-4; possible D gene TRBD1, 5 bases. The germline V and J ends were trimmed by 4 bases and 0 bases, with 19 bases remaining between them. Germline V gives CDR1 LNHDA, CDR2 SQIVND (reference sequence). This CDR3 has 18 amino acids. This CDR3 reads CASSTGRVRSLAKNIQYF. The CDR3 DNA is TGTGCCAGTAGTACGGGCAGGGTGAGGTCCTTAGCCAAAAACATTCAGTACTTC.

CDR3 residues: CASRGNRVGLFF. In nucleotides, the CDR3 is TGTGCCAGCAGGGGGAACAGGGTAGGACTGTTTTTT. V is TRBV6-5 and J is TRBJ1-4, with D maybe TRBD1 (6 bases). Germline V gene sequence: CDR1 MNHEY, CDR2 SVGAGI. V lost 6 bases and J lost 13, with 15 bases in between. The CDR3 runs to 12 residues.

The chain recombines TRBV5-4 with TRBJ1-1, with D hard to call. The CDR3 extends over 11 amino acids. In germline, CDR1 is SGHNT, CDR2 YYREEE (reference sequence). V was cut by 6 bases and J by 7 bases, with 10 bases left in between. The CDR3 here is CASTRSSEAFF. CDR3 DNA: TGTGCCAGCACACGGTCGAGTGAAGCTTTCTTT.

This clone was detected a few times. V gene TRBV7-2 combines with J gene TRBJ2-7; TRBD2 might be the D (6 bases). The CDR3 spans 14 residues. Trimming pared 5 bases from V and 2 bases from J, leaving 13 bases between. CDR1 is SGHTA, CDR2 FQGNSA, per germline. This chain's CDR3 is CASSQIAATYEQYF. The CDR3 DNA reads TGTGCCAGCAGCCAAATAGCGGCTACCTACGAGCAGTACTTC.

This clone occurred a few times. The V call is TRBV3-1 (or the pseudogene TRBV3-2), the J call TRBJ2-7, with 9 positions matching TRBD1. The junction had 8 bases not matched to a gene; V was cut back by 5 bases and J by 3 bases. The CDR3 is 15 amino acids. CDR1 LGHDT and CDR2 YNNKEL come from the germline V gene (reference sequence). The CDR3 loop is CASSFAGTGNYEQYF. The CDR3 DNA is TGTGCCAGCAGCTTCGCCGGGACAGGGAACTACGAGCAGTACTTC.

CDR3: CASSLESSGNYNEQFF. The CDR3 nucleotides read TGTGCCAGCAGCTTAGAGAGTTCGGGAAATTACAATGAGCAGTTCTTC. The V gene is TRBV7-6, the J gene TRBJ2-1; tentatively, D is TRBD2 (5 bases). V was pared by 1 base and J by 4 bases, with 14 bases between. Germline V gene lookup returns CDR1 SGHVS and CDR2 FNYEAQ. The CDR3 has 16 amino acids.

The genes are TRBV6-5 and TRBJ1-1; TRBD1 might be the D (6 bases). V lost 7 bases to trimming and J lost 5 bases, with 20 bases between them. The CDR3 is 15 amino acids. The germline gives CDR1 MNHEY, CDR2 SVGAGI. CDR3 coding DNA: TGTGCCAGCATTAGTTCAGGGGAAGGATATACTGAAGCTTTCTTT. This sequence encodes CASISSGEGYTEAFF.

The CDR3 coding sequence is TGCAGCGTTGAGGAAGGGACAGACAAGCAGCAAGAGACCCAGTACTTC. Protein sequence: CSVEEGTDKQQETQYF. The rearrangement uses TRBV29-1 and TRBJ2-5, with 7 nucleotides matching TRBD1. Per germline, CDR1 SQVTM and CDR2 ANQGSEA. Unmatched junction bases numbered 12, after V lost 3 bases and J lost 2 bases. There are 16 residues in the CDR3.

This chain links TRBV6-2 or TRBV6-3 with TRBJ1-3; weak D call: TRBD1 (5 bases). CDR3 length equals 12 residues. V gave up 2 bases and J gave up 9 bases, with 8 bases separating them. Germline V gene lookup returns CDR1 MNHEY and CDR2 SVGEGT. The CDR3 region has the DNA TGTGCCAGCAGTTACGGGGCCCGCACCATATATTTT. This codes for CASSYGARTIYF.

This chain joins TRBV4-1 and TRBJ1-6; TRBD1 matches at 7 bases. With V trimmed by 2 bases and J by 8 bases, 9 bases remained unmatched. The CDR3 has 16 residues. Germline CDR1 and CDR2: MGHRA and YSYEKL. CDR3: CASSQPHRGRDSPLHF. CDR3 nucleotide sequence: TGCGCCAGCAGCCAACCCCACAGGGGCAGAGATTCACCCCTCCACTTT.

There are a few counts of this clone. The chain links TRBV19 to TRBJ1-1; no firm D call. Germline CDR1 is LNHDA and CDR2 is SQIVND (reference sequence). Trimming removed 1 base at V and 4 bases at J, with 10 bases between. The CDR3 extends over 14 amino acids. CDR3 protein: CASSIVASGTEAFF. CDR3 coding DNA: TGTGCCAGTAGTATAGTCGCTTCCGGCACTGAAGCTTTCTTT.

The V call is TRBV25-1, the J call TRBJ1-2; D gene ambiguous. Trimming shortened V by 10 bases and J by 4 bases, and 16 bases separated the two germline ends. This CDR3 has 13 amino acids. The germline gives CDR1 MGHDK, CDR2 SYGVNS. The CDR3 sequence is CATSPGEFYGYTF. Written as DNA, the CDR3 is TGTGCCACCTCGCCTGGAGAGTTCTATGGCTACACCTTC.

In this sample, this clone turned up a few times. The V call is TRBV15, the J call TRBJ1-1, with D unclear. Germline V gene data show CDR1 as LNHNV and CDR2 as YYDKDF (reference sequence). This CDR3 is built from 15 residues. Trimming removed 1 base at V and 4 bases at J, with 13 bases between. The CDR3 sequence is CATSRVGLQGTEAFF. The CDR3 DNA sequence: TGTGCCACCAGCAGAGTGGGCCTACAAGGCACTGAAGCTTTCTTT.

This rearrangement joins TRBV4-1 to TRBJ2-5; no clear D. The CDR3 spans 15 residues. Germline lookup yields CDR1 MGHRA and CDR2 YSYEKL. The germline V and J ends were trimmed by 1 base and 7 bases, with 16 bases remaining between them. The CDR3 region has the DNA TGCGCCAGCAGCCAAGTGGAGTCCATAGTTTCGACCCAGTACTTC. This translates into CASSQVESIVSTQYF.

This clone appeared a single time. The V call is TRBV15, the J call TRBJ2-2, with no clear D. Per the germline V gene, CDR1 is LNHNV and CDR2 is YYDKDF (reference sequence). CDR3 length equals 17 residues. Deletions cut 1 base from V and 6 bases from J, with 18 bases between. This CDR3 reads CATSRVGWKSPPGELFF. DNA for the CDR3: TGTGCCACCAGCAGAGTGGGCTGGAAGTCCCCCCCCGGGGAGCTGTTTTTT.